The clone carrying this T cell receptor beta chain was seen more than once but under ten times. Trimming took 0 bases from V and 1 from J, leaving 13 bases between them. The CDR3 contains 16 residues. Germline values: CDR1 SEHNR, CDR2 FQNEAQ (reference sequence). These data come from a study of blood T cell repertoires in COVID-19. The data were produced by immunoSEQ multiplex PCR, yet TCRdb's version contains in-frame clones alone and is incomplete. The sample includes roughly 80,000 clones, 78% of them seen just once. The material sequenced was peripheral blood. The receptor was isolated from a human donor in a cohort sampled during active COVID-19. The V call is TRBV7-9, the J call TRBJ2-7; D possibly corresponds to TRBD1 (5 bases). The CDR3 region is CASSLAWGDGSYEQYV. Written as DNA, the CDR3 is TGTGCCAGCAGCTTAGCTTGGGGCGACGGTTCCTACGAGCAGTACGTC.